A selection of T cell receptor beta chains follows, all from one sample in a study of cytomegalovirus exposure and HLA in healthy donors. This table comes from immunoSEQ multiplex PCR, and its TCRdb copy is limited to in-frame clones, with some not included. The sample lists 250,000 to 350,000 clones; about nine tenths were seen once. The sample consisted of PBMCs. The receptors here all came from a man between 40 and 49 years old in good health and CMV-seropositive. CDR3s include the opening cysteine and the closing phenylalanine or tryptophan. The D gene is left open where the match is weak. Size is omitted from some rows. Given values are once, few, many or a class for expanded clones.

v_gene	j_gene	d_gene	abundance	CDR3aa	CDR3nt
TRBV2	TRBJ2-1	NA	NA	CASTPRGTYNEQFF	TGTGCCAGCACCCCCAGGGGCACCTACAATGAGCAGTTCTTC
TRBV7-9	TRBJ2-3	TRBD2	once	CSSSLGLRPSGKGDTQYF	TGTTCCAGCAGCTTAGGATTAAGGCCTAGCGGGAAGGGAGATACGCAGTATTTT
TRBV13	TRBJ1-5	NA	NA	CASSLSGAQPQHF	TGTGCCAGCAGCTTGTCAGGGGCTCAGCCCCAGCATTTT
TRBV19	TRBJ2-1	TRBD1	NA	CATGQGAGEQFF	TGTGCCACAGGACAGGGGGCGGGGGAGCAGTTCTTC
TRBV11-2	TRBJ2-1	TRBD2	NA	CASSSPQAGDYNEQFF	TGTGCCAGCAGCTCCCCGCAAGCGGGGGATTACAATGAGCAGTTCTTC
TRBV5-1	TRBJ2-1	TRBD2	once	CASSLKASGVSNNEQFF	TGCGCCAGCAGCTTGAAGGCTAGCGGGGTTTCAAACAATGAGCAGTTCTTC
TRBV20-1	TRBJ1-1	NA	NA	CVRGNTEAFF	TGCGTCCGGGGGAACACTGAAGCTTTCTTT
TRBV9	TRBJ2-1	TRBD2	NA	CASSLGLAGGVEQFF	TGTGCCAGCAGCCTGGGACTAGCGGGAGGAGTTGAGCAGTTCTTC
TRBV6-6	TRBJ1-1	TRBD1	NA	CATKGSRGQGEAFF	TGTGCCACAAAGGGTTCCAGGGGGCAGGGTGAAGCTTTCTTT
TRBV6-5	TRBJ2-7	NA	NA	CASSRRDRYYEQYF	TGTGCCAGCAGCCGCCGCGACAGGTACTACGAGCAGTACTTC
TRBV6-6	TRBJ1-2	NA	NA	CASSPGQGRYTF	TGTGCCAGCAGCCCAGGGCAGGGGCGCTACACCTTC
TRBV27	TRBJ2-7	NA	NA	CASSPDTGTSLRIQYF	TGTGCCAGCAGTCCAGATACCGGGACTTCTTTACGAATTCAGTACTTC
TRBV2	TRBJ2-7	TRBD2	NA	CASIGTLAAAYEQYF	TGTGCCAGCATCGGGACCCTAGCGGCAGCTTACGAGCAGTACTTC
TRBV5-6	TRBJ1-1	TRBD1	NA	CASSWRTGETEAFF	TGTGCCAGCAGCTGGAGGACAGGGGAAACTGAAGCTTTCTTT
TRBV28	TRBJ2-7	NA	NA	CASSDHQGVGEQYF	TGTGCCAGCAGCGACCACCAAGGGGTCGGCGAGCAGTACTTC
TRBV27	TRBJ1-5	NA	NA	CASSFSREVNQPQHF	TGTGCCAGCAGTTTTTCCAGGGAAGTCAATCAGCCCCAGCATTTT
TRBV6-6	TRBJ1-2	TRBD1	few	CASRPTTSGGGDGYTF	TGTGCCAGCAGACCAACCACTTCAGGGGGCGGAGATGGCTACACCTTC
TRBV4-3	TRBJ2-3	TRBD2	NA	CASSPRVGLASTDTQYF	TGCGCCAGCAGCCCCAGGGTCGGACTAGCTAGCACAGATACGCAGTATTTT
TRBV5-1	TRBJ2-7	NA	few	CASSLGAYEQYF	TGCGCCAGCAGCTTAGGAGCCTACGAGCAGTACTTC
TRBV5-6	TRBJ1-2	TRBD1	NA	CASSLADRGVWGYTF	TGTGCCAGCAGCTTGGCGGACAGGGGTGTATGGGGCTACACCTTC
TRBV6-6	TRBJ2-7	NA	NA	CASSYGQRYEQYF	TGTGCCAGCAGTTACGGACAGCGCTACGAGCAGTACTTC
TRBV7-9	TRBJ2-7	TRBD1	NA	CASSKLDRGNEQYF	TGTGCCAGCAGCAAACTAGACAGGGGTAACGAGCAGTACTTC
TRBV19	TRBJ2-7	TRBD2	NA	CASSIWVAGAYEQYF	TGTGCCAGTAGTATTTGGGTAGCGGGAGCCTACGAGCAGTACTTC
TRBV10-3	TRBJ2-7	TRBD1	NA	CATRGTGPNEQYF	TGTGCCACCAGGGGGACAGGACCCAACGAGCAGTACTTC
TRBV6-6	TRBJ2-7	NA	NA	CASSYSLYEQYF	TGTGCCAGCAGTTACTCGTTATACGAGCAGTACTTC
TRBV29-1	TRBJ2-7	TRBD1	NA	CSVEAGAGGYEQYF	TGCAGCGTTGAAGCCGGGGCAGGGGGCTACGAGCAGTACTTC
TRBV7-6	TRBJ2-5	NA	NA	CASSLEPTGETQYF	TGTGCCAGCAGCTTAGAACCTACGGGAGAGACCCAGTACTTC
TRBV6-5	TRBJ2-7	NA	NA	CASSSPSRYEQYF	TGTGCCAGCAGTTCCCCATCCCGCTACGAGCAGTACTTC
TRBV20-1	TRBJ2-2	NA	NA	CSASVAGELFF	TGCAGTGCTAGCGTCGCCGGGGAGCTGTTTTTT
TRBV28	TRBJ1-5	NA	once	CASSRGGGDQPQHF	TGTGCCAGCAGCCGCGGGGGGGGCGATCAGCCCCAGCATTTT
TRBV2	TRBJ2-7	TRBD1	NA	CASSGQGTYEQYF	TGTGCCAGCTCCGGACAGGGGACCTACGAGCAGTACTTC
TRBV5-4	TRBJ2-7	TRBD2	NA	CASSPRTSGDSYEQYF	TGTGCCAGCAGCCCACGGACTAGCGGGGACTCCTACGAGCAGTACTTC
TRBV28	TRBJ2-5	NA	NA	CASNEASPSRTQYF	TGTGCCAGCAATGAGGCTAGCCCCTCGAGGACCCAGTACTTC
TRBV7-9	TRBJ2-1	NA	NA	CSSSFSLRVRGNNEQFF	TGTTCCAGCAGCTTCTCATTGAGGGTCAGGGGCAACAATGAGCAGTTCTTC
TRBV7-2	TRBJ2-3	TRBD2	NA	CASSFGTSGTVTQYF	TGCGCCAGCAGCTTTGGGACTAGCGGGACCGTTACGCAGTATTTT
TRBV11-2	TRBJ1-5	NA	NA	CASSLPGRQPQHF	TGTGCCAGCAGCTTACCAGGGCGTCAGCCCCAGCATTTT
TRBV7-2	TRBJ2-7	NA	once	CASSSGRAAYEQYF	TGTGCCAGCAGCTCTGGGCGTGCAGCCTACGAGCAGTACTTC
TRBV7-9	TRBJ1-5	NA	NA	CASSFGDYSNQPQHF	TGTGCCAGCAGCTTCGGGGACTATAGCAATCAGCCCCAGCATTTT
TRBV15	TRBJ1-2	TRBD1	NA	CATSKAGTAYYGYTF	TGTGCCACCAGCAAGGCCGGGACAGCCTACTATGGCTACACCTTC
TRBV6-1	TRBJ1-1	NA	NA	CASRQNRENTEAFF	TGTGCCAGCAGACAGAACAGGGAGAACACTGAAGCTTTCTTT
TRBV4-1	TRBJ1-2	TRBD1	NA	CASSQAGTGQSGYTF	TGCGCCAGCAGCCAAGCGGGGACAGGGCAAAGCGGCTACACCTTC
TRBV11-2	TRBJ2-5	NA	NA	CASSLSPRWPTQYF	TGTGCCAGCAGCTTATCCCCCAGGTGGCCGACCCAGTACTTC
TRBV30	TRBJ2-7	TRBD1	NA	CAWSVGTGPNYEQYF	TGTGCCTGGAGCGTTGGGACAGGACCCAACTACGAGCAGTACTTC
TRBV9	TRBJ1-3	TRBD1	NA	CASSGGGQGDGNTIYF	TGTGCCAGCAGTGGGGGGGGACAGGGTGATGGAAACACCATATATTTT
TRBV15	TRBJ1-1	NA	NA	CATMVGRGNTEAFF	TGTGCCACCATGGTCGGCAGGGGGAACACTGAAGCTTTCTTT
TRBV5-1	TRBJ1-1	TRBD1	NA	CASSLGTGGTEAFF	TGCGCCAGCAGCTTGGGGACAGGGGGAACTGAAGCTTTCTTT
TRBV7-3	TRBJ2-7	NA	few	CASSVGVTYEQYF	TGTGCCAGCAGCGTAGGGGTTACCTACGAGCAGTACTTC
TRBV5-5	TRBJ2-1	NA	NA	CASSLEAETYNEQFF	TGTGCCAGCAGCTTGGAGGCGGAGACCTACAATGAGCAGTTCTTC
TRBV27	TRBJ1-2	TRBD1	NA	CASSATGTGSFYGYTF	TGTGCCAGCAGCGCAACCGGGACAGGATCCTTTTATGGCTACACCTTC
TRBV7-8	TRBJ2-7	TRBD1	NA	CASSLSGGITYEQYF	TGTGCCAGCAGCTTATCAGGGGGCATTACCTACGAGCAGTACTTC
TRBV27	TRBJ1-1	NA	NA	CASSPFPGLRLNTEAFF	TGTGCCAGCAGTCCCTTCCCAGGCCTAAGGTTGAACACTGAAGCTTTCTTT
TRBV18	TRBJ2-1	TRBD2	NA	CASSPPTSGVGEQFF	TGTGCCAGCTCACCACCGACTAGCGGGGTCGGTGAGCAGTTCTTC
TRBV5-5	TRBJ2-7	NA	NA	CASSAGARGDEQYF	TGTGCCAGCAGTGCGGGGGCCCGGGGGGACGAGCAGTACTTC
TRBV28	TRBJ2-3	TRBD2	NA	CASSPLAGNTDTQYF	TGTGCCAGCAGTCCCCTAGCGGGAAACACAGATACGCAGTATTTT
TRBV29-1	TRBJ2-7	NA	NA	CSVEDPTVSSYEQYF	TGCAGCGTTGAAGATCCGACAGTGTCCTCCTACGAGCAGTACTTC
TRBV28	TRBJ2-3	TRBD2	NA	CASSLTSGGSSTDTQYF	TGTGCCAGCAGTCTGACTAGCGGGGGATCTAGCACAGATACGCAGTATTTT
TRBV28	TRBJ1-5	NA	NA	CASRIQGSGNQPQHF	TGTGCCAGCAGAATCCAGGGTAGTGGCAATCAGCCCCAGCATTTT
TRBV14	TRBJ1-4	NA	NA	CASSQEGGNEKLFF	TGTGCCAGCAGCCAAGAAGGGGGTAATGAAAAACTGTTTTTT
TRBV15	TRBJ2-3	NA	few	CATSRSTDRPRDTQYF	TGTGCCACCAGCAGATCTACAGACCGCCCCCGGGATACGCAGTATTTT
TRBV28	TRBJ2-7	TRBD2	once	CASSSPGTSGRGVYEQYF	TGTGCCAGCAGTTCGCCGGGGACTAGCGGGAGGGGTGTCTACGAGCAGTACTTC